This record concerns one TCR beta chain sequence. Antigen: not known. The data were taken from a study of Ad26.COV2.S vaccination and SARS-CoV-2 variants. On the study more broadly: In the COV1001 trial, the donor was in the Ad26.COV2.S arm.

Study-wide points: There was a possibility that the TCR breadth and depth analyses underestimated total T cell responses. Participants given vaccine showed non-spike TCR breadth similar to that of placebo recipients.

Profiling relied on immunoSEQ multiplex PCR, and the TCRdb table lists in-frame clones only, not all of them. The repertoire includes about 350,000 clones, 75% to 90% of them detected once, and around 10% sits in the top ten. Treatment given: 15 to 20 received Ad26.COV2.S at low or high dose, single or two shots; about 5 received placebo; per-sample allocation not given. Day 63 after the first vaccine or placebo injection was the time point for sampling. Expressing Wuhan-strain SARS-CoV-2 spike, an Ad26 vector served as the vaccine. This CDR3 contains 13 residues. V was shortened by 0 bases and J by 6 bases, with 6 bases between the two germline ends. CDR1 and CDR2 from the germline V gene are SGHNT and YENEEA.

The source is a person between 18 and 65 years old who received the Ad26.COV2.S COVID-19 vaccine or a placebo. The rearrangement joins TRBV11-3 to TRBJ2-1; no clear D. Sequenced here: peripheral blood, sampled in a trial of Ad26.COV2.S vaccine versus placebo. The CDR3 bases are TGTGCCAGCAGCTTAGATCCCTTCAATGAGCAGTTCTTC. It specifies CASSLDPFNEQFF.